These 20 T cell receptor beta chains came from one sample sequenced in a study of blood T cell repertoires in COVID-19 (dated by TCRdb to the early 2020s). The library was prepared using the immunoSEQ multiplex PCR assay. Here the immuneACCESS table is served through TCRdb, limited to in-frame sequences with V and J called. Missing clones are a known gap in these copies; in checked studies unresolved V genes cover under half, and the rest lacks a known reason. Here the sample has about 82,000 clones; approximately 80% occur a single time. The top ten constitute over 15% of the sample. Sequenced sample: peripheral blood. The receptors originated from a man aged 80 or over with active or convalescent COVID-19.

V and J are TRBV6-5 and TRBJ2-7, with D possibly TRBD1 on 5 matching bases. The CDR3 has 14 residues. V dropped 4 bases and J dropped 5 bases, with 15 bases sitting between them. The V gene's germline CDR1 is MNHEY and CDR2 SVGAGI. CDR3 sequence reads: CASSFQPGFDEQYV. The CDR3 DNA reads TGTGCCAGCAGTTTTCAACCAGGGTTTGACGAGCAGTACGTC.

J is TRBJ2-1 and V is TRBV15; 7 bases align to TRBD1. The germline V gene has CDR1 LNHNV and CDR2 YYDKDF (reference sequence). The CDR3 has 14 residues. Trimming took 8 bases from V and 7 from J; bases not matched to a gene: 11. The CDR3 loop is CATSRGRVTNEQFF. In DNA, the CDR3 is TGTGCCACCTCGAGGGGGCGCGTAACGAATGAGCAGTTCTTC.

This chain connects TRBV11-3 to TRBJ1-1, with D possibly TRBD1 on 6 matching bases. Germline loops: CDR1 SGHNT, CDR2 YENEEA. V dropped 0 bases and J dropped 7 bases, with 12 bases sitting between them. This CDR3 comprises 14 residues. This chain's CDR3 is CASSLDQVRGEAFF. The CDR3 DNA reads TGTGCCAGCAGCTTAGATCAGGTCAGGGGTGAAGCTTTCTTT.

The rearrangement joins TRBV6-6 to TRBJ2-7; D is possibly TRBD1 (7 bases). Germline V gene sequence: CDR1 MNHNY, CDR2 SVGAGI (reference sequence). Trimming cost V 6 bases and J 5 bases, with 17 bases left between them. The CDR3 loop spans 14 amino acids. The CDR3 protein is CASRETGRSHEQYV. The DNA of the CDR3 is TGTGCCAGCAGGGAGACAGGGAGGTCCCACGAGCAGTACGTC.

V gene TRBV6-5 combines with J gene TRBJ1-2; D is unclear. CDR1 and CDR2 from the germline V gene are MNHEY and SVGAGI. The V end lost 6 bases, the J end lost 2 bases, and 13 bases lay between the germline ends. This CDR3 region has 14 residues. Written as DNA, the CDR3 is TGTGCCAGCAGAGGAGTGGGGAGCAACTATGGCTACACCTTC. It encodes CASRGVGSNYGYTF.

This chain connects TRBV13 to TRBJ2-7, with 15 bases fitting TRBD2. This CDR3 spans 17 amino acids. J gave up 2 bases and V 3 bases, and 5 bases lay outside the gene matches. Germline V gene sequence: CDR1 PRHDT, CDR2 FYEKMQ (reference sequence). This CDR3 is CASSFGLAGGPTYEQYV. The CDR3 DNA sequence: TGTGCCAGCAGCTTCGGACTAGCGGGAGGGCCCACCTACGAGCAGTACGTC.

The rearrangement joins TRBV5-1 to TRBJ2-5, with 7 bases aligning to TRBD2. CDR1 and CDR2 from the germline V gene are SGHRS and YFSETQ. After removal of 2 bases from V and 5 bases from J, the junction contained 9 bases not matched to a gene. The CDR3 is made up of 15 amino acids. The CDR3 nucleotides read TGCGCCAGCAGCTTCGGGCCTGCAGCGGGGGAGACCCAGTACTTC. Residues: CASSFGPAAGETQYF.

The chain carries TRBV5-1 and TRBJ2-1, with D possibly TRBD1 on 5 matching bases. V lost 4 bases and J lost 7, with 15 bases in between. There are 14 residues in the CDR3. Germline loops: CDR1 SGHRS, CDR2 YFSETQ. The CDR3 region has the DNA TGCGCCAGCAGCCTGGACATTGTCGGGAATGAGCAGTTCTTC. This sequence encodes CASSLDIVGNEQFF.

The J gene is TRBJ2-3, the V gene TRBV6-5; weak D call: TRBD1 (6 bases). CDR1 is MNHEY, CDR2 SVGAGI, per germline. V was trimmed by 6 bases and J by 2 bases, leaving 9 bases between them. CDR3 length: 13 residues. The CDR3 DNA is TGTGCCAGCAGGGACAGCGCCACAGATACGCAGTATTTT. Encoded protein: CASRDSATDTQYF.

This chain links TRBV7-2 with TRBJ2-1; D remains ambiguous. CDR3 length: 15 amino acids. V was shortened by 3 bases and J by 6 bases, with 15 bases between the two germline ends. Germline V gene data show CDR1 as SGHTA and CDR2 as FQGNSA. In nucleotides, the CDR3 is TGTGCCAGCAGCTTGGCGACATCGGCACCCAATGAGCAGTTCTTC. The encoded protein is CASSLATSAPNEQFF.

Here the CDR3 reads CASRPDRGPGNTIYF. In nucleotides, the CDR3 is TGTGCCAGCAGGCCGGACAGGGGCCCTGGAAACACCATATATTTT. The chain carries TRBV3-1 (or the pseudogene TRBV3-2) and TRBJ1-3, with TRBD1 identical over 9 bases. This CDR3 is built from 15 residues. The V and J ends lost 6 bases and 2 bases, in that order; junction bases with no gene match: 5. CDR1 LGHDT and CDR2 YNNKEL come from the germline V gene (reference sequence).

The V gene is TRBV9, the J gene TRBJ1-2, with 8 bases identical to TRBD1. V dropped 3 bases and J dropped 8; count of bases not matched to a gene: 6. The CDR3 covers 13 residues. Germline CDR1 reads SGDLS; CDR2 reads YYNGEE. CDR3 coding DNA: TGTGCCAGCAGCGCAACAGGGGGGAGCGGCTACACCTTC. Translation: CASSATGGSGYTF.

This clone turned up a few times. The chain is built from TRBV2 and TRBJ2-3; TRBD1 aligns across 8 bases. CDR1 is SNHLY, CDR2 FYNNEI, per germline. The CDR3 is made up of 13 amino acids. J lost 3 bases, V lost 7 bases, and 3 bases had no gene match. CDR3 sequence: CASTGQGTDTQYF. CDR3 nucleotides: TGTGCCAGCACTGGACAGGGAACAGATACGCAGTATTTT.

The chain couples TRBV12-5 to TRBJ2-1, with 7 bases matching TRBD1. Germline lookup yields CDR1 LGHNT and CDR2 FRNRAP. The CDR3 runs to 19 residues. J gave up 0 bases and V 3 bases, and 14 bases lay outside the gene matches. DNA for the CDR3: TGTGCTAGTGGTTTATTCCGGGGTACCAGGGGGACCTCCTACAATGAGCAGTTCTTC. This sequence encodes CASGLFRGTRGTSYNEQFF.

Comments on this clone: A junction boundary mismatches the germline segment, possibly from a read error. This chain links TRBV9 with TRBJ1-1; the D gene is possibly TRBD1 (5 bases). Germline CDR1 reads SGDLS; CDR2 reads YYNGEE. CDR3 length: 15 amino acids. The CDR3 here is CPPAVQGPSNTEAFF. CDR3 nucleotides: TGCCCGCCAGCAGTCCAGGGCCCCTCGAACACTGAAGCTTTCTTT.

J is TRBJ2-2 and V is TRBV5-6; a possible D gene is TRBD2 (6 bases). Looked up from germline, CDR1 is SGHDT and CDR2 is YYEEEE. V dropped 0 bases and J dropped 6 bases, with 18 bases sitting between them. CDR3 length: 17 residues. Here the CDR3 DNA reads TGTGCCAGCAGCTTGGCCGGCTCAGGGAGGATCGCCGGGGAGCTGTTTTTT. Amino acid sequence: CASSLAGSGRIAGELFF.

The CDR3 sequence: CASSELSGGASNTGELFF. In DNA form, the CDR3 reads TGTGCCAGCAGTGAATTGAGCGGGGGGGCTTCGAACACCGGGGAGCTGTTTTTT. V usage is TRBV6-1 and J usage is TRBJ2-2, with 10 nucleotides matching TRBD2. CDR1 is MNHNS, CDR2 SASEGT, per germline. The CDR3 has 18 residues. V lost 2 bases, J lost 0 bases, and 6 bases stayed unmatched.

The table lists this clone with a count of one. The rearrangement joins TRBV7-9 to TRBJ1-3; D remains unclear. Trimming took off 5 bases at V and 0 bases at J, with 20 bases between the two ends. The CDR3 length is 18 residues. Germline loops: CDR1 SEHNR, CDR2 FQNEAQ (reference sequence). DNA for the CDR3: TGTGCCAGCAGCCCCAGCCCACAACTCGGGAGCTCTGGAAACACCATATATTTT. Protein: CASSPSPQLGSSGNTIYF.

This clone was recorded a few times. CDR3: CASKTGGLGVTEAFF. CDR3 in DNA: TGCGCCAGCAAGACAGGGGGGCTGGGGGTTACTGAAGCTTTCTTT. The chain combines TRBV5-1 with TRBJ1-1, with 9 bases lining up with TRBD1. V lost 6 bases to trimming and J lost 5 bases; unmatched junction nucleotides: 11. CDR3 length: 15 residues. Germline loops: CDR1 SGHRS, CDR2 YFSETQ.

The V gene is TRBV21-1, the J gene TRBJ1-2. TRBV21-1 is tagged as a pseudogene. This CDR3 spans 13 amino acids. This chain's CDR3 is CASSKEQAGGYTF. For the CDR3, the DNA is TGTGCCAGCAGCAAAGAGCAGGCGGGGGGCTACACCTTC.